The clone carrying this TCR beta chain was detected only a few times. Its target is unknown. Time point specified: newly diagnosed GD, antithyroid drugs for less than 3 months. Extracted PBMC RNA gave rise to the TCR library. This sample is drawn from a study of regulatory T cells in long-lasting Graves disease. Study-level points and caveats: Persistent Graves' patients possessed reduced TCR diversity relative to recently diagnosed ones. The study found TRBV28, TRBJ1-2 and TRBJ2-5 favored in persistent disease.

Germline lookup yields CDR1 SEHNR and CDR2 FQNEAQ (reference sequence). The CDR3 runs 15 residues. HTBI primers from iRepertoire and Arm-PCR of CDR3 regions yielded the TCR beta libraries. Each CDR3 protein is one row after TCRdb ran MiXCR on the multiplex PCR reads. This sample has under 450,000 distinct CDR3 sequences, with roughly 16% found just once. This sample also appeared in a second study, on T cells in Graves' hyperthyroidism and ophthalmopathy.

J is TRBJ2-1 and V is TRBV7-9; a possible D gene is TRBD1 (6 bases). The J call may be wrong; the DNA end is better matched by TRBJ2-5. The specimen was peripheral blood mononuclear cells (PBMCs), collected at new diagnosis, from a patient treated with antithyroid drugs. This TCR was sampled from a woman aged 18-29 years with Graves disease. The CDR3 DNA reads as TGTGCCAGCACCACCCCCATCAGAGGGGGAGAGACCCAGTACTTC. This codes for CASTTPIRGGETQYF.